This is a list of T cell receptor beta chains from one sample in a study of cytomegalovirus exposure and HLA in healthy donors. The protocol was immunoSEQ multiplex PCR, while the TCRdb copy is restricted to in-frame clones and leaves out a portion. The top ten clones hold around 1.6% of a sample with around 130,000 clones, about 72% of them seen once. Sequenced sample: PBMCs. The receptors here all came from a young man in good health and CMV-seropositive. The CDR3 runs from the conserved cysteine through the conserved F or W. A D gene is named only where the DNA matches it firmly. Some rows have no size entry. The others give once, few or many, or a class for an expanded clone.

V gene: TRBV7-2
J gene: TRBJ2-7
D gene: TRBD2
clone size: NA
CDR3 DNA: TGTGCCAGCAGCTTAGGCGGGAGGGAGGACGAGCAGTACTTC
CDR3 protein: CASSLGGREDEQYF

V gene: TRBV11-2
J gene: TRBJ2-2
D gene: TRBD2
clone size: few
CDR3 DNA: TGTGCCAGCAGCTTAGACCTAGCGGGATGGACCGGGGAGCTGTTTTTT
CDR3 protein: CASSLDLAGWTGELFF

V gene: TRBV7-9
J gene: TRBJ1-5
D gene: NA
clone size: NA
CDR3 DNA: TGTGCCAGCAGCTTAGGAGATCAGCCCCAGCATTTT
CDR3 protein: CASSLGDQPQHF

V gene: TRBV5-1
J gene: TRBJ2-7
D gene: NA
clone size: NA
CDR3 DNA: TGCGCCAGCAGCCCAGTACAGACTAGGTTCGAGCAGTACTTC
CDR3 protein: CASSPVQTRFEQYF

V gene: TRBV6-6
J gene: TRBJ1-2
D gene: NA
clone size: NA
CDR3 DNA: TGTGCCAGCAGTTACGCCGAAGCCCTCTATGGCTACACCTTC
CDR3 protein: CASSYAEALYGYTF

V gene: TRBV5-1
J gene: TRBJ1-2
D gene: NA
clone size: NA
CDR3 DNA: TGCGCCAGCAGGGACGTGGGGGGGAAATCTGGCTACACCTTC
CDR3 protein: CASRDVGGKSGYTF

V gene: TRBV19
J gene: TRBJ2-5
D gene: TRBD2
clone size: NA
CDR3 DNA: TGTGCCAGTAGTCCCGGGAGGAAGTCGGGGGAGACCCAGTACTTC
CDR3 protein: CASSPGRKSGETQYF

V gene: TRBV4-3
J gene: TRBJ2-3
D gene: NA
clone size: NA
CDR3 DNA: TGCGCCAGCAGCCAAGACACTCTTCCGGGACAACCTTTCACAGATACGCAGTATTTT
CDR3 protein: CASSQDTLPGQPFTDTQYF

V gene: TRBV2
J gene: TRBJ1-5
D gene: TRBD1
clone size: NA
CDR3 DNA: TGTGCCAGCAGCGCCGGGACAGGGGCCCGCAATCAGCCCCAGCATTTT
CDR3 protein: CASSAGTGARNQPQHF

V gene: TRBV27
J gene: TRBJ1-1
D gene: TRBD1
clone size: NA
CDR3 DNA: TGTGCCAGCAGTCGACAGGGGGCGTTTTACCGGACTGAAGCTTTCTTT
CDR3 protein: CASSRQGAFYRTEAFF